Included here is one T cell receptor beta chain sequence, with context. Its target is unknown. The CDR3 is 13 amino acids. Germline V gives CDR1 SGHRS, CDR2 YFSETQ. V lost 1 base and J lost 5, with 10 bases in between. As defined, naive CD8 cells were CD45RO-negative and positively selected for CCR7, with terminally differentiated effector memory CD45RA+ cells excluded. Profiling relied on immunoSEQ multiplex PCR, and the TCRdb table lists in-frame clones only, not all of them. The sample shows 2 million to 2.5 million clones, about 94% of them seen only once. The data originate from a study of shared clonotypes between healthy human individuals. Study-level points and caveats: Shared clonotypes: about 5.3% naive CD4, under 4% naive CD8, roughly 2.4% memory CD4, about 0.41% memory CD8.

The specimen was naive CD8+ T cells sorted from blood. This chain joins TRBV5-1 and TRBJ2-7; either TRBD1 or TRBD2 may fit D (5 bases each). The sequence derives from a man younger than 30 in good health. The CDR3 nucleotides read TGCGCCAGCAGCTTGTCGGGGCGGAACGAGCAGTACTTC. Protein sequence: CASSLSGRNEQYF.